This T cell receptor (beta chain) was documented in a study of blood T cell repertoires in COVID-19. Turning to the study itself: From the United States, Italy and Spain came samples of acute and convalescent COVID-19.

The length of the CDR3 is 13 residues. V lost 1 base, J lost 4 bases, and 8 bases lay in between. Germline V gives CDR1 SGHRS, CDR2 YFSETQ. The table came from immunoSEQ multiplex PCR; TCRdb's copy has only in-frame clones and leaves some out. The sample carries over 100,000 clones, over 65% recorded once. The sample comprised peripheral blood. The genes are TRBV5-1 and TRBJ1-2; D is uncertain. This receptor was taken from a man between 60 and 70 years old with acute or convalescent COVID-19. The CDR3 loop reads CASSLIDTYGYTF. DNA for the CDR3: TGCGCCAGCAGCTTGATTGACACCTATGGCTACACCTTC.